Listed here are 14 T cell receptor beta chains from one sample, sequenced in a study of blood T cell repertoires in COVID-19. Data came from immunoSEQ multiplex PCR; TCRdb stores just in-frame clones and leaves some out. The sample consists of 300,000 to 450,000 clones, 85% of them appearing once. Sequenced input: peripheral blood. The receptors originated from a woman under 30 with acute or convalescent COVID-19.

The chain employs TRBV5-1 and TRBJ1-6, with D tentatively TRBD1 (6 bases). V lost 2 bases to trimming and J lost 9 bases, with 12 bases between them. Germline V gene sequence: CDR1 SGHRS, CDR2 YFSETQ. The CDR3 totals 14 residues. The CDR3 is CASSFNRESSPLHF. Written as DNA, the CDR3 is TGCGCCAGCAGCTTCAACAGGGAATCTTCACCCCTCCACTTT.

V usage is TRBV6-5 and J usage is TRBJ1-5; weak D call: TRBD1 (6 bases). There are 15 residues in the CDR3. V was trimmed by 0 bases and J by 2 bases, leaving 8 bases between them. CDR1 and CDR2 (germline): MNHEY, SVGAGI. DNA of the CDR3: TGTGCCAGCAGTTACTCGAACAGGGGCAATCAGCCCCAGCATTTT. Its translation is CASSYSNRGNQPQHF.

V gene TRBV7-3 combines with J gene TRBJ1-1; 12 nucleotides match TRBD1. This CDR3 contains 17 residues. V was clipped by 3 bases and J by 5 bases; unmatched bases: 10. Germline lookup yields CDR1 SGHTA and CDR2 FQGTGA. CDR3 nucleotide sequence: TGTGCCAGCAGCTTCCGGGACAGGGGGCGAGGTATGACTGAAGCTTTCTTT. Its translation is CASSFRDRGRGMTEAFF.

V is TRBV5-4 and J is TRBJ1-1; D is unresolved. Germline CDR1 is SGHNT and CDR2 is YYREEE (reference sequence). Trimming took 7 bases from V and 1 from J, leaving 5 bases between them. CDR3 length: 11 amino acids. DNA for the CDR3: TGTGCCAGCGTCGGGAACACTGAAGCTTTCTTT. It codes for CASVGNTEAFF.

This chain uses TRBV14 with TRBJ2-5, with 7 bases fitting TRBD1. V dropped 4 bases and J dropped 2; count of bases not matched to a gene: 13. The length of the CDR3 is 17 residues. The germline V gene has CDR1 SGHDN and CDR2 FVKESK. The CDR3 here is CASSPLGTDDPQETQYF. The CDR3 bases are TGTGCCAGCAGCCCCCTAGGGACAGACGACCCTCAAGAGACCCAGTACTTC.

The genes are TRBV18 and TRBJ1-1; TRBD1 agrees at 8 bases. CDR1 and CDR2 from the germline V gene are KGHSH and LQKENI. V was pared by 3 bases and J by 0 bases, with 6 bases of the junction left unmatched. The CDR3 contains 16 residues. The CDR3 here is CASSPSGGLMNTEAFF. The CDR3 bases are TGTGCCAGCTCACCGTCAGGGGGCTTAATGAACACTGAAGCTTTCTTT.

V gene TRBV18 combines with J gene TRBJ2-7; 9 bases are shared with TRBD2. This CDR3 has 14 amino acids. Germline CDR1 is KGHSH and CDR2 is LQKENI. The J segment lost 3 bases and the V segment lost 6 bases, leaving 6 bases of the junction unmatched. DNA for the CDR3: TGTGCCAGCTCCGGGGCTAGCGGGGACTACGAGCAGTACTTC. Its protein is CASSGASGDYEQYF.

CDR3 DNA sequence: TGTGCCAGCAGCCCCCGTGGGGGGGCCACCTACGAGCAGTACTTC. This sequence encodes CASSPRGGATYEQYF. The rearrangement links TRBV6-5 to TRBJ2-7, with D possibly matching TRBD2 (7 bases). The CDR3 extends over 15 amino acids. With 6 bases removed from V and 2 bases from J, the gap between germline ends came to 17 bases. Germline V gives CDR1 MNHEY, CDR2 SVGAGI.

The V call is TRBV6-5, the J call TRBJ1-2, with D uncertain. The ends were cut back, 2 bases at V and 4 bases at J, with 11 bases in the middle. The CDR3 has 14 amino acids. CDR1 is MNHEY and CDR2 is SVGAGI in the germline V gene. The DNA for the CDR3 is TGTGCCAGCAGTTACGCCCCCGCGGGCTATGGCTACACCTTC. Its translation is CASSYAPAGYGYTF.

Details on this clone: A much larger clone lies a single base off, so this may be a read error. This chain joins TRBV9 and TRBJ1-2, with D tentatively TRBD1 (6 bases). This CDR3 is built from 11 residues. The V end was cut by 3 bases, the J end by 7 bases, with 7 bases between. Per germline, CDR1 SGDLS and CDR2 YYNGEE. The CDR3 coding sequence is TGTGCCAGCAGCGGGACAGCTGGCTACACCTTC. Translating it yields CASSGTAGYTF.

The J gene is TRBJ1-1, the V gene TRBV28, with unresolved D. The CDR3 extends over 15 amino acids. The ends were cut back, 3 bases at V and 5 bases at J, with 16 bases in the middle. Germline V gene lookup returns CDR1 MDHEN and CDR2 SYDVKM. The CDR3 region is CASSLSAGFGTEAFF. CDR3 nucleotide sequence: TGTGCCAGCAGTTTGTCTGCGGGGTTTGGGACTGAAGCTTTCTTT.

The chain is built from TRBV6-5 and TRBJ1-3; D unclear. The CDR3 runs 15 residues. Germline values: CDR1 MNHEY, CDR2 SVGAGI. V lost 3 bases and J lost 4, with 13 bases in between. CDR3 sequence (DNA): TGTGCCAGCAGTTATTTCCCGGAGGCAGGAAACACCATATATTTT. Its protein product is CASSYFPEAGNTIYF.

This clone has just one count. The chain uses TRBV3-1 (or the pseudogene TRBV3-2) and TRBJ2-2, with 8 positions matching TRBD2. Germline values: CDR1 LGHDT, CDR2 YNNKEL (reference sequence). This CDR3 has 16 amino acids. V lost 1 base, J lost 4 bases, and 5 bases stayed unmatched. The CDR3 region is CASSQVVAGSTGELFF. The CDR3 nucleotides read TGTGCCAGCAGCCAAGTGGTAGCGGGGAGCACCGGGGAGCTGTTTTTT.

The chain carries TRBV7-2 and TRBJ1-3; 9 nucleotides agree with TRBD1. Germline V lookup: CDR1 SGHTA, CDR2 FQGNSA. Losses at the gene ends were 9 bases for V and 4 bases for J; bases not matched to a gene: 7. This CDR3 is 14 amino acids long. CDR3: CASKQGATGNTIYF. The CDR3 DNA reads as TGTGCCAGTAAACAGGGGGCGACGGGAAACACCATATATTTT.